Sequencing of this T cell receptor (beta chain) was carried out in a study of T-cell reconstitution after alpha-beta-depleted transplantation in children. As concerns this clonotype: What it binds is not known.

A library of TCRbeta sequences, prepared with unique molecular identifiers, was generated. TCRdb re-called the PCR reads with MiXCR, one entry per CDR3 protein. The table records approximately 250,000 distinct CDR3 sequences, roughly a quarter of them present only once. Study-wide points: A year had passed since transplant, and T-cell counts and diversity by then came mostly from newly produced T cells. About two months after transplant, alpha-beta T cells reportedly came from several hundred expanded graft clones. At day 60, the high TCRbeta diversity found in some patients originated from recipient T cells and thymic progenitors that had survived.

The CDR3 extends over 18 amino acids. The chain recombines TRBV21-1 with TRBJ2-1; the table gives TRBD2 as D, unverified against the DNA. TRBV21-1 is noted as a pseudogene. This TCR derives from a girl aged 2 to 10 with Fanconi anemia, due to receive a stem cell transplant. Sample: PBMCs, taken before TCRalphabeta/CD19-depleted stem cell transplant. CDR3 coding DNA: TGTGCCAGCAGCAAAAGAAATTTTTCTAAATTGCCCCCCTTGCCTTCCCGCTTC. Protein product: CASSKRNFSKLPPLPSRF.